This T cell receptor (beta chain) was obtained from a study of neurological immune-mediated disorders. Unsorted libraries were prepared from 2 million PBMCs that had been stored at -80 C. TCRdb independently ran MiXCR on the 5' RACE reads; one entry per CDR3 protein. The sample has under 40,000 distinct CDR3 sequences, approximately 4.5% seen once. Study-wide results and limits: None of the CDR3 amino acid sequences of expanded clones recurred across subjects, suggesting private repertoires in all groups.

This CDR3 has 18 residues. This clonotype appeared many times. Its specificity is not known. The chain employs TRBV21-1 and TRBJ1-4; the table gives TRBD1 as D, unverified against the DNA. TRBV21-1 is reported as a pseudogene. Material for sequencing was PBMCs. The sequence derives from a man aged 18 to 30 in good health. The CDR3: CASSKNLDRAPTNEKLFF. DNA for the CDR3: TGTGCCAGCAGCAAAAATCTCGACAGGGCACCGACTAATGAAAAACTGTTTTTT.